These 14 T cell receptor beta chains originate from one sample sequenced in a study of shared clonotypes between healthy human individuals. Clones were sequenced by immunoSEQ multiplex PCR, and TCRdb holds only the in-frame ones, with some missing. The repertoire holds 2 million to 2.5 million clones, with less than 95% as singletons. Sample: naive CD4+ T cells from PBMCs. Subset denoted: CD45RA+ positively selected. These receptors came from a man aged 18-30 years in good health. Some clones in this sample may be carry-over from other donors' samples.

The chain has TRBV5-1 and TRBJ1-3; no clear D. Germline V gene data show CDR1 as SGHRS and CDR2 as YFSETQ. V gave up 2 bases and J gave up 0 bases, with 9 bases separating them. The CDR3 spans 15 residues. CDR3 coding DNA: TGCGCCAGCAGCTTTTCCTTTGCCTCTGGAAACACCATATATTTT. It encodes CASSFSFASGNTIYF.

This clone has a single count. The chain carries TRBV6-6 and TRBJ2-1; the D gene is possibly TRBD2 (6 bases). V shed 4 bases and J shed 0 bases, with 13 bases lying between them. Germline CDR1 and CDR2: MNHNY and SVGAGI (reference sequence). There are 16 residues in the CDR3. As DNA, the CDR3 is TGTGCCAGCAGTTCCAAACTAGCTACCTCCTACAATGAGCAGTTCTTC. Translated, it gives CASSSKLATSYNEQFF.

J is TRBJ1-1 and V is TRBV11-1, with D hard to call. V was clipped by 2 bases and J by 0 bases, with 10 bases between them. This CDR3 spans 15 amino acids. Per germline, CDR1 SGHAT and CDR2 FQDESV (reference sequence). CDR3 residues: CASSLPGRMNTEAFF. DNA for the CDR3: TGTGCCAGCAGCTTACCGGGGAGGATGAACACTGAAGCTTTCTTT.

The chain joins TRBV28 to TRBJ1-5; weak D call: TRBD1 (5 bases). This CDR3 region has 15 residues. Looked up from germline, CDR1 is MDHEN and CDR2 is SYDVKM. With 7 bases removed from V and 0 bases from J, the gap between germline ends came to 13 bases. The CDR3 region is CASIGRGYSNQPQHF. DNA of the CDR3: TGTGCCAGCATAGGGAGGGGATATAGCAATCAGCCCCAGCATTTT.

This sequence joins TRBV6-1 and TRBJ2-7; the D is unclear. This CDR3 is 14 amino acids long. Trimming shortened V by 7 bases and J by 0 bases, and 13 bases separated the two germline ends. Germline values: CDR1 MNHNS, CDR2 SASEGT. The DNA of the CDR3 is TGTGCCAGCATGGATGGCAGACGCTCCTACGAGCAGTACTTC. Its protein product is CASMDGRRSYEQYF.

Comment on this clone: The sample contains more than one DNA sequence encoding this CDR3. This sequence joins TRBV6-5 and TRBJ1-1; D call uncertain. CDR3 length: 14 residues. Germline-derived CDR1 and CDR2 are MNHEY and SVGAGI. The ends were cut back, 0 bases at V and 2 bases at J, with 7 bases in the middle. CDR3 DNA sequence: TGTGCCAGCAGTTACTCAAGGGTCAACACTGAAGCTTTCTTT. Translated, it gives CASSYSRVNTEAFF.

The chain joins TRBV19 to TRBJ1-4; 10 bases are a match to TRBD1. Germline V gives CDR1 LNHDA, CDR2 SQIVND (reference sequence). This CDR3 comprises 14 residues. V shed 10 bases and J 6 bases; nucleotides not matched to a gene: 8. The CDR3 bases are TGTGCCACGAGGGACAGGGGAAAGGATGAAAAACTGTTTTTT. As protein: CATRDRGKDEKLFF.

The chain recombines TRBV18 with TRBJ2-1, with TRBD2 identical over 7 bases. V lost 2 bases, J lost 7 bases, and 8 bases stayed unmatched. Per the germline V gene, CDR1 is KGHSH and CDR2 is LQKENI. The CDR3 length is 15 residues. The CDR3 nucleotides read TGTGCCAGCTCACCATTTAGCGGAGCGGGAAATGAGCAGTTCTTC. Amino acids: CASSPFSGAGNEQFF.

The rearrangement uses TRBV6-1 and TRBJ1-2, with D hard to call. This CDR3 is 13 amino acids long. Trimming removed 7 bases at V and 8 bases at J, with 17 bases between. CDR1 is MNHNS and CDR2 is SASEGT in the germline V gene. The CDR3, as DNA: TGTGCCAGCATTCAGGATGGAGGCGGAGGCTACACCTTC. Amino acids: CASIQDGGGGYTF.

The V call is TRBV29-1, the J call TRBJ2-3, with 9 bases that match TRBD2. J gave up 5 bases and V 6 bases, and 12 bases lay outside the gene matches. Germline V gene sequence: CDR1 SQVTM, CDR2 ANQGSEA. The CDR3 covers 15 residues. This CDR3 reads CSVVRGTSREDTQYF. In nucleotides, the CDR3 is TGCAGCGTCGTACGGGGGACTAGCAGGGAAGATACGCAGTATTTT.

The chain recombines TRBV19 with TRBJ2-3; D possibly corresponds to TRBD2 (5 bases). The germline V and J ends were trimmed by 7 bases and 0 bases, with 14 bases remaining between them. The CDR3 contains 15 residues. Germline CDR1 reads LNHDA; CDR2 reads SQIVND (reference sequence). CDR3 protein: CASKRTAPSTDTQYF. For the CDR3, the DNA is TGTGCCAGTAAACGGACTGCCCCCAGCACAGATACGCAGTATTTT.

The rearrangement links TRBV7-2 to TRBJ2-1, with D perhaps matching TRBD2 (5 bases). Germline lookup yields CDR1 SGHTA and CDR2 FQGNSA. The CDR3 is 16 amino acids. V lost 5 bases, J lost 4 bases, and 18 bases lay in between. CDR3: CASSDLPSPLYNEQFF. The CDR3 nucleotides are TGTGCCAGCAGCGACCTTCCTAGCCCCTTATACAATGAGCAGTTCTTC.

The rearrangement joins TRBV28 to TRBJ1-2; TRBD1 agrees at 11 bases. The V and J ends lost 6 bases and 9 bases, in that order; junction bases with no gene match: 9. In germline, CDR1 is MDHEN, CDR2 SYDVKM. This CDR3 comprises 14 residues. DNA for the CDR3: TGTGCCAGCAGGACGCCCGGACAGGGGGCTAGCTACACCTTC. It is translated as CASRTPGQGASYTF.

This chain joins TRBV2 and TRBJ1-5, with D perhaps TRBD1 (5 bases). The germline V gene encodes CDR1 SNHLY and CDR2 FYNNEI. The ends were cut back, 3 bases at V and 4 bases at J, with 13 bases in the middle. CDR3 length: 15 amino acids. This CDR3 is CASSDRDGWNQPQHF. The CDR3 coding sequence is TGTGCCAGCAGTGACCGGGACGGGTGGAATCAGCCCCAGCATTTT.